This T cell receptor beta chain was sequenced during a study of T cells in Graves' hyperthyroidism and ophthalmopathy. Across the whole study: Before treatment of any kind, peripheral blood was taken at initial diagnosis. The study's findings and limits: Ophthalmopathy stood apart from stable hyperthyroidism in a 13 V-J model.

From RNA transcripts, TCR beta CDR3 regions were amplified. Primed by the HTBI set, a first-round RT-PCR was run on the TCR CDR3. From the multiplex PCR reads, TCRdb called clonotypes with MiXCR, one entry per CDR3 protein. This table has about 400,000 distinct CDR3 sequences, 20% to 25% appearing once. The CDR3 is 12 residues long. The ends were cut back, 4 bases at V and 6 bases at J, with 11 bases in the middle. Germline V gene sequence: CDR1 SQVTM, CDR2 ANQGSEA. Concerning this clonotype: Its antigen is not known.

Graves' hyperthyroidism showing no ophthalmopathy progression within 18 months was considered stable. Using 9.5 to 10 ml of fresh peripheral blood, PBMCs were prepared. The V and J genes are TRBV29-1 and TRBJ2-3, with D possibly being TRBD1 (6 bases). This TCR was sampled from a man in his forties or fifties with Graves' hyperthyroidism. Sequencing was carried out using blood. DNA of the CDR3: TGCAGCGTTGGGCAGGGGATGGATACGCAGTATTTT. Protein: CSVGQGMDTQYF.